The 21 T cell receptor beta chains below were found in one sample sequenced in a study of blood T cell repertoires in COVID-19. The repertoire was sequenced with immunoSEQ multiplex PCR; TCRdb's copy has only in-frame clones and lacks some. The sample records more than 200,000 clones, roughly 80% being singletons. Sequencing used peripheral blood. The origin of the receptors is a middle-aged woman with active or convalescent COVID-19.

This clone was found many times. This CDR3 is CASSLGLAGSLDTQYF. The CDR3 nucleotides read TGTGCCAGCAGCTTGGGACTAGCGGGGTCCCTAGATACGCAGTATTTT. The V gene is TRBV5-4, the J gene TRBJ2-3; 11 bases fit TRBD2. V lost 0 bases and J lost 5; bases outside the gene matches: 5. The germline V gene encodes CDR1 SGHNT and CDR2 YYREEE (reference sequence). The CDR3 length is 16 residues. The full variable domain, its missing parts supplied by reference TRBV5-4 and TRBJ2-3, is ETGVTQSPTHLIKTRGQQVTLRCSSQSGHNTVSWYQQALGQGPQFIFQYYREEENGRGNFPPRFSGLQFPNYSSELNVNALELDDSALYLCASSLGLAGSLDTQYFGPGTRLTVL.

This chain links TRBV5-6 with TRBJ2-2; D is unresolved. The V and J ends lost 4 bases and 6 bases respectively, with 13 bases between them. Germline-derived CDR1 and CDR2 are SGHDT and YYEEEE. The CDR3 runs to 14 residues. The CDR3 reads CASSPQPIAGELFF. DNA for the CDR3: TGTGCCAGCAGCCCGCAACCTATAGCCGGGGAGCTGTTTTTT.

Here the CDR3 reads CASSLFQGYSNQPQHF. CDR3 in DNA: TGTGCCAGCAGCCTCTTCCAGGGGTATAGCAATCAGCCCCAGCATTTT. This chain joins TRBV7-9 and TRBJ1-5, with D possibly being TRBD1 (6 bases). The V gene lost 5 bases and the J gene lost 0 bases, with 14 bases spanning the gap. The CDR3 runs 16 residues. Per germline, CDR1 SEHNR and CDR2 FQNEAQ (reference sequence).

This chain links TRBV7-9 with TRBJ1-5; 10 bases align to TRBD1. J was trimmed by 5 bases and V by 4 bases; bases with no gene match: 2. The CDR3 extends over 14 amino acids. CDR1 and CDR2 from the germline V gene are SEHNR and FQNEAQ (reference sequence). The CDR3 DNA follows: TGTGCCAGCAGCTCGGGACAGGGGTATCAGCCCCAGCATTTT. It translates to CASSSGQGYQPQHF.

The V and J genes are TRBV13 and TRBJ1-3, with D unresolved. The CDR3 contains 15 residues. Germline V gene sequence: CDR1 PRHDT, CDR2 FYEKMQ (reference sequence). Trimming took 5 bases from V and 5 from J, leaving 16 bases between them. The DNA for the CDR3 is TGTGCCAGCAGCAGCTTTAGCGGATTCAGAAACACCATATATTTT. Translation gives CASSSFSGFRNTIYF.

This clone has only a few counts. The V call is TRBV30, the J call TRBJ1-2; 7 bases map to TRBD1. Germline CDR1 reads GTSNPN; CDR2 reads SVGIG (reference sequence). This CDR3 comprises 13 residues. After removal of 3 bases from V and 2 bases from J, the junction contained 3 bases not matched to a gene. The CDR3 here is CAWRAQGNYGYTF. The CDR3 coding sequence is TGTGCCTGGAGGGCACAGGGGAACTATGGCTACACCTTC.

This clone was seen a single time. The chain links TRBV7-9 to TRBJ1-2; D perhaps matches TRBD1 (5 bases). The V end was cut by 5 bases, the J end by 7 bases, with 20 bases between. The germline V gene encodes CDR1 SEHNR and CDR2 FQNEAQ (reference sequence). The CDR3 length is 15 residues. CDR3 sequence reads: CASSVISGMGSGYTF. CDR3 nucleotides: TGTGCCAGCAGCGTCATATCAGGGATGGGATCTGGCTACACCTTC.

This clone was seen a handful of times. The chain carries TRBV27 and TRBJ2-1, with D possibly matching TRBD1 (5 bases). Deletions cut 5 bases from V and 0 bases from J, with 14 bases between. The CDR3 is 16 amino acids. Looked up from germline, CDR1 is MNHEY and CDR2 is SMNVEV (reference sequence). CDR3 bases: TGTGCCAGCAGTCTTCTACAGGCTAGCTCCTACAATGAGCAGTTCTTC. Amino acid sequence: CASSLLQASSYNEQFF.

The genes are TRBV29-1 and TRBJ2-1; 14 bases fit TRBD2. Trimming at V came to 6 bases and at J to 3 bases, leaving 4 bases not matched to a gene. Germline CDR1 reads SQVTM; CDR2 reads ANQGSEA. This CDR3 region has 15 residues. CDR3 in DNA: TGCAGCGTCGGGACTAGCGGGGGTTTCTACAATGAGCAGTTCTTC. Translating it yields CSVGTSGGFYNEQFF.

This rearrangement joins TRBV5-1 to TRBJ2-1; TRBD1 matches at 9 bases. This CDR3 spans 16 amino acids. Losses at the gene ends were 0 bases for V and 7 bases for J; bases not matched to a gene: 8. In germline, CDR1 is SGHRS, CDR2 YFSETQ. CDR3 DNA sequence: TGCGCCAGCAGCTTGGCCGGGGACAGGGTGTTTAATGAGCAGTTCTTC. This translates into CASSLAGDRVFNEQFF.

CDR3 coding DNA: TGTGCCAGCAGCCCCCGACGGGATTACTACGAGCAGTACGTC. Protein: CASSPRRDYYEQYV. The rearrangement uses TRBV7-8 and TRBJ2-7, with D perhaps TRBD2 (5 bases). Trimming cost V 5 bases and J 3 bases, with 14 bases left between them. Germline assignment: CDR1 SGHVS and CDR2 FQNEAQ. The CDR3 is 14 residues long.

The CDR3 nucleotides read TGTGCCAGCAGCCCCGGGAGTATCAATCAGCCCCAGCATTTT. Translation: CASSPGSINQPQHF. V gene TRBV9 combines with J gene TRBJ1-5; D is ambiguous. There are 14 residues in the CDR3. Looked up from germline, CDR1 is SGDLS and CDR2 is YYNGEE. V lost 4 bases, J lost 3 bases, and 11 bases lay in between.

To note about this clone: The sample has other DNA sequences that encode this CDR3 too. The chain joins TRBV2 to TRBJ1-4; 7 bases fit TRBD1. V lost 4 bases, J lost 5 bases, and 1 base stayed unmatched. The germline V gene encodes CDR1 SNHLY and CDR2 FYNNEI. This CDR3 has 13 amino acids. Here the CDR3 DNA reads TGTGCCAGCAGTGGCAGGGGGAATGAAAAACTGTTTTTT. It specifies CASSGRGNEKLFF.

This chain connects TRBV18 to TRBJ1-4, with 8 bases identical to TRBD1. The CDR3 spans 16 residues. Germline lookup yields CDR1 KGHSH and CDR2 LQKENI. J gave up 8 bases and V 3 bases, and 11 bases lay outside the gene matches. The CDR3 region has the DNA TGTGCCAGCTCACCGTCCCGCGGACAGGGCCGGGAAAAACTGTTTTTT. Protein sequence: CASSPSRGQGREKLFF.

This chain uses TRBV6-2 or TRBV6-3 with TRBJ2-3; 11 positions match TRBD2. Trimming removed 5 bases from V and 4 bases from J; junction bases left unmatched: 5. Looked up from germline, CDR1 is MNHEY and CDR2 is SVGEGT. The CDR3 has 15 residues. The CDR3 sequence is CASSINSGGADTQYF. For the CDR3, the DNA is TGTGCCAGCAGTATTAATAGCGGGGGGGCAGATACGCAGTATTTT.

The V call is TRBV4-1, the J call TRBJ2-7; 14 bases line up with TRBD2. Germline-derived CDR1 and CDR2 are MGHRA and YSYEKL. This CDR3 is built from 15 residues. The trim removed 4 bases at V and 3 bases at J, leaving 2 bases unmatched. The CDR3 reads CASSPGLAGGYEQYF. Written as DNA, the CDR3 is TGCGCCAGCAGCCCCGGACTAGCGGGGGGCTACGAGCAGTACTTC.

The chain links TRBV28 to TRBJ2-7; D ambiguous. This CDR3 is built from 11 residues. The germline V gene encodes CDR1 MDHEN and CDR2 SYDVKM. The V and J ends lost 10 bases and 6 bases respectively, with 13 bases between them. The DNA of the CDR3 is TGTGCCATTCCCCACCGAGGCGAGCAGTACGTC. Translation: CAIPHRGEQYV.

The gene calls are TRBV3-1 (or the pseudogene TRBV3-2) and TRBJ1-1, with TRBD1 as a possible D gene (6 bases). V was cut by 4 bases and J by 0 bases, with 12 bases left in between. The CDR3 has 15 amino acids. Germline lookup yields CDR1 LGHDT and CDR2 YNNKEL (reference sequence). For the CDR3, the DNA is TGTGCCAGCAGCCCTCCAGGGGACATGAACACTGAAGCTTTCTTT. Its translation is CASSPPGDMNTEAFF.

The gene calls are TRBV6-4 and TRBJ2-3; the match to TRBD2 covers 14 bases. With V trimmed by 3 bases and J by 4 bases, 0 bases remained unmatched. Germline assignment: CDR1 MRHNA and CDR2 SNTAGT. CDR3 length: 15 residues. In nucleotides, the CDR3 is TGTGCCAGCAGTGAGACTAGCGGGGGGGCAGATACGCAGTATTTT. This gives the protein CASSETSGGADTQYF.

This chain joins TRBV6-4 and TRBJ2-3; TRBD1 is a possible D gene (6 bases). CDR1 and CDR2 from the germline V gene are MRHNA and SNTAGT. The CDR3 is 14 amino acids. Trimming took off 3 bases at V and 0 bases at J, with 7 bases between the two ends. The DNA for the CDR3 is TGTGCCAGCAGTGAAACAGGGAGCACAGATACGCAGTATTTT. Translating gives CASSETGSTDTQYF.

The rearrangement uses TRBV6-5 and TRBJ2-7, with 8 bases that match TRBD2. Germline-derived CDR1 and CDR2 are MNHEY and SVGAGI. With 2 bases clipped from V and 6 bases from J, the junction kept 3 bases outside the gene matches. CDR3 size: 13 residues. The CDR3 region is CASSYRGGTEQYF. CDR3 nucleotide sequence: TGTGCCAGCAGTTACCGGGGGGGCACCGAGCAGTACTTC.